These 27 T cell receptor beta chains came from one sample sequenced in a study of Tregs in tolerant kidney transplant recipients. FACS sorting followed an approximately 6-day coculture of CFSE-labeled recipient PBMCs with irradiated graft donor PBMCs. Their antigen targets remain unknown. The repertoire was sequenced with immunoSEQ multiplex PCR; TCRdb's copy has only in-frame clones and lacks some. This listing includes approximately 350 clones. Here the sequenced sample was CD8+ T cells from blood cultured with allogeneic cells, taken before the transplant. Receptor source: a human patient who received a combined kidney and bone marrow transplant.

A remark on this clone: The CDR3 goes on 3 residues after the read ends, and that part is filled in from the germline J gene. The chain recombines TRBV7-8 with TRBJ1-4; 10 nucleotides agree with TRBD1. Germline V gives CDR1 SGHVS, CDR2 FQNEAQ. The CDR3 length is 15 residues. After removal of 1 base from V and 8 bases from J, the junction contained 4 bases not matched to a gene. CDR3 amino acids: CASSLGGQGREKLFF. The sequenced part of the CDR3 DNA is TGTGCCAGCAGCTTAGGGGGACAGGGGAGGGAAAAA.

Remarks on this clone: At one end, the junction sequence differs from germline, possibly due to a read error. The observed sequence ends 3 residues before the CDR3 terminus, with the missing tail filled in from the germline J gene. The V and J genes are TRBV19 and TRBJ2-1; D unresolved. The CDR3 extends over 13 amino acids. Germline CDR1 and CDR2: LNHDA and SQIVND (reference sequence). CDR3 DNA, as far as it was read: TGTGGCAGTAGTAGCAGTGGCTACAATGAG. Translating gives CGSSSSGYNE. The CDR3, in full, reads CGSSSSGYNEQFF.

Considering frequency, this clone is medium-sized. Read data end 3 residues before the CDR3 end; the end is taken from the germline J gene. This chain links TRBV5-1 with TRBJ2-7, with D maybe TRBD1 (6 bases). V lost 5 bases and J 0 bases, leaving 12 bases between the germline ends. CDR1 and CDR2 (germline): SGHRS, YFSETQ. The CDR3 consists of 14 residues. CDR3 residues: CASSPGHGSYEQYF. Incomplete CDR3 DNA: TGCGCCAGCAGTCCGGGACACGGCTCCTACGAG.

Its frequency marks this clone as medium-sized. The read ends 3 residues before the CDR3 terminus; that terminus is restored from the germline J gene. V is TRBV11-2 and J is TRBJ1-1; possible D gene TRBD1, 5 bases. The CDR3 loop spans 13 amino acids. Per the germline V gene, CDR1 is SGHAT and CDR2 is FQNNGV. The ends were cut back, 9 bases at V and 3 bases at J, with 14 bases in the middle. The CDR3: CASSKGLHTEAFF. The covered CDR3 bases are TGTGCCAGTTCAAAGGGACTTCACACTGAA.

This clone is medium-sized (0.01 to 0.1%) by frequency. Coverage ceases 3 residues before the CDR3 finishes, and the germline J gene fills in the end. The chain is built from TRBV19 and TRBJ2-7, with D possibly being TRBD2 (6 bases). The V end was cut by 7 bases, the J end by 1 base, with 17 bases between. The CDR3 is 15 residues long. Germline assignment: CDR1 LNHDA and CDR2 SQIVND (reference sequence). CDR3 bases read: TGTGCCAGTACTACACGACATGGAGGGTCCTACGAG. Amino acid sequence: CASTTRHGGSYE. The CDR3 as a whole reads CASTTRHGGSYEQYF.

This clone registers medium-sized (0.01 to 0.1%) by frequency. Read data end 3 residues before the CDR3 end; the end is taken from the germline J gene. The V and J genes are TRBV2 and TRBJ2-2; TRBD1 matches at 9 bases. CDR1 SNHLY and CDR2 FYNNEI come from the germline V gene. After removal of 8 bases from V and 4 bases from J, the junction contained 11 bases not matched to a gene. The CDR3 totals 16 residues. The sequenced part of the CDR3 DNA is TGTGCCAGCCAGGGACAGGGAATAGTAGGCACCGGGGAG. This encodes CASQGQGIVGTGE. In full, the CDR3 is CASQGQGIVGTGELFF.

By frequency, this clone is medium-sized. The CDR3 reads CASSQPPLYEQYF. CDR3 DNA (partial): TGCGCCAGCAGTCAACCCCCCTTGTACGAG. J is TRBJ2-7 and V is TRBV23-1; no clear D. The CDR3 end falls 3 residues outside the read, so it is completed with the germline J gene. TRBV23-1 is sorted into the ORF group, with uncertain function. V was shortened by 2 bases and J by 4 bases, with 9 bases between the two germline ends. The length of the CDR3 is 13 residues.

Note on this clone: The read comes to an end 3 residues before the CDR3 does, leaving the germline J gene to fill in the end. The rearrangement uses TRBV7-8 and TRBJ2-7, with 9 bases that match TRBD1. CDR3 length equals 15 residues. The V and J ends lost 5 bases and 4 bases, in that order; junction bases with no gene match: 9. The germline CDR1 and CDR2 sequences are SGHVS and FQNEAQ. CDR3 loop: CASSTAGQGRYEQYF. The sequenced CDR3 bases are TGTGCCAGCAGCACCGCCGGACAGGGGCGGTACGAG.

Considering frequency, this clone is large (0.1 to 1%). The CDR3 end is not reached by the read, which stops 3 residues before it; the germline J gene fills it in. The rearrangement uses TRBV7-6 and TRBJ2-7; tentatively, D is TRBD1 (6 bases). V was shortened by 5 bases and J by 4 bases, with 12 bases between the two germline ends. Per the germline V gene, CDR1 is SGHVS and CDR2 is FNYEAQ. The CDR3 has 13 amino acids. The covered CDR3 bases are TGTGCCAGCAGCCCAAACAGGGATTACGAG. This encodes CASSPNRDYE. The whole CDR3 protein reads CASSPNRDYEQYF.

This clone registers medium-sized by frequency. The read ends 3 residues shy of where the CDR3 ends; the end is completed using the germline J gene. The chain carries TRBV7-2 and TRBJ1-1; D gene uncertain. The CDR3 length is 14 residues. Germline CDR1 SGHTA, CDR2 FQGNSA. Trimming removed 1 base from V and 5 bases from J, with 11 bases in between. The CDR3 region is CASSLVSRGTEAFF. The CDR3 DNA, read in part, is TGTGCCAGCAGCTTAGTTTCTCGGGGAACTGAA.

In terms of frequency, this clone is medium-sized. Read sequence stops 3 residues before the CDR3 end, and the germline J gene provides the missing end. J is TRBJ2-7 and V is TRBV6-2 or TRBV6-3, with D possibly TRBD1 on 6 matching bases. The length of the CDR3 is 15 residues. V lost 7 bases to trimming and J lost 6 bases, with 22 bases between them. Looked up from germline, CDR1 is MNHEY and CDR2 is SVGEGT. This CDR3 reads CASTLKQGGFAEQYF. Incomplete CDR3 DNA: TGTGCCAGCACCCTAAAACAGGGTGGATTTGCCGAG.

Considering frequency, this clone is medium-sized. The read ends 3 residues early relative to the CDR3; the germline J gene fills the gap. V gene TRBV19 combines with J gene TRBJ1-1; D unresolved. In germline, CDR1 is LNHDA, CDR2 SQIVND (reference sequence). This CDR3 contains 15 residues. Trimming cost V 3 bases and J 0 bases, with 11 bases left between them. The CDR3 reads CASSIGRWMNTEAFF. The DNA read from the CDR3 is TGTGCCAGTAGTATTGGCAGGTGGATGAACACTGAA.

Its frequency marks this clone as medium-sized. The read ends 3 residues shy of where the CDR3 ends; the end is completed using the germline J gene. This chain links TRBV5-5 with TRBJ2-7; no firm D call. This CDR3 is 13 amino acids long. Germline CDR1 and CDR2: SGHKS and YYEKEE (reference sequence). V was trimmed by 0 bases and J by 2 bases, leaving 6 bases between them. The DNA read from the CDR3 is TGTGCCAGCAGCTTGGATAGGGCCTACGAG. Its translation is CASSLDRAYE. The CDR3 reads in full as CASSLDRAYEQYF. Full variable domain (outside the CDR3, taken from reference TRBV5-5 and TRBJ2-7): DAGVTQSPTHLIKTRGQQVTLRCSPISGHKSVSWYQQVLGQGPQFIFQYYEKEERGRGNFPDRFSARQFPNYSSELNVNALLLGDSALYLCASSLDRAYEQYFGPGTRLTVT.

With regard to this clone: Coverage ceases 3 residues before the CDR3 finishes, and the germline J gene fills in the end. The rearrangement joins TRBV12-3 or TRBV12-4 to TRBJ2-3; possible D gene TRBD1, 6 bases. This CDR3 is 15 amino acids long. V lost 3 bases to trimming and J lost 0 bases, with 10 bases between them. The CDR3 sequence is CASSFEDSSTDTQYF. The CDR3 DNA, read in part, is TGTGCCAGCAGTTTCGAGGACAGTAGCACAGATACG.

In the case of this clone: The read falls 3 residues short of the CDR3 end, and the missing part is taken from the germline J gene. V usage is TRBV9 and J usage is TRBJ1-2, with D maybe TRBD1 (6 bases). This CDR3 has 14 residues. The V and J ends lost 0 bases and 2 bases respectively, with 8 bases between them. The germline V gene encodes CDR1 SGDLS and CDR2 YYNGEE. The CDR3 loop is CASSVGTANYGYTF. The sequenced part of the CDR3 DNA is TGTGCCAGCAGCGTAGGGACAGCGAACTATGGC.

Remarks on this clone: The read ends 3 residues early relative to the CDR3; the germline J gene fills the gap. The V gene is TRBV18, the J gene TRBJ1-6; 7 bases map to TRBD1. Germline V gene sequence: CDR1 KGHSH, CDR2 LQKENI. The CDR3 totals 16 residues. The CDR3 reads CASSPGDSSYNSALHF. The DNA read from the CDR3 is TGTGCCAGCTCACCGGGGGACAGCTCCTATAATTCTGCC.

On this clone: The sequence runs out 3 residues before the end of the CDR3; the remainder is reconstructed from the germline J gene. V gene TRBV27 combines with J gene TRBJ2-1; TRBD2 agrees at 12 bases. Germline trimming cut 7 bases from V and 6 bases from J; bases unmatched to any gene: 1. The germline CDR1 and CDR2 sequences are MNHEY and SMNVEV (reference sequence). This CDR3 comprises 13 residues. The part of the CDR3 DNA that was read is TGTGCCAGCACTAGCGGGGGGGTCAATGAG. Protein product: CASTSGGVNE. The CDR3 as a whole reads CASTSGGVNEQFF.

This clone is identified as large from frequency. The read halts 3 residues ahead of the CDR3 end, with the missing end drawn from the germline J gene. The chain joins TRBV9 to TRBJ1-4; D uncertain. This CDR3 region has 15 residues. Trimming left V 0 bases short and J 10 bases short, with 16 bases between. The V gene's germline CDR1 is SGDLS and CDR2 YYNGEE. CDR3 sequence: CASSVEGAGSAKLFF. Incomplete CDR3 DNA: TGTGCCAGCAGCGTAGAGGGAGCGGGATCGGCAAAA.

On this clone itself: Read sequence stops 3 residues before the CDR3 end, and the germline J gene provides the missing end. The chain carries TRBV11-2 and TRBJ2-7; 11 bases are shared with TRBD1. The CDR3 sequence is 14 residues long. Germline V CDR1 and CDR2: SGHAT, FQNNGV. The V and J ends lost 5 bases and 3 bases, in that order; junction bases with no gene match: 3. The sequenced CDR3 bases are TGTGCCAGCAGCACCGGGACAGGGGGCTACGAG. Translation gives CASSTGTGGYE. The whole CDR3 sequence reads CASSTGTGGYEQYF. Complete variable domain (other parts from reference TRBV11-2 and TRBJ2-7): EAGVAQSPRYKIIEKRQSVAFWCNPISGHATLYWYQQILGQGPKLLIQFQNNGVVDDSQLPKDRFSAERLKGVDSTLKIQPAKLEDSAVYLCASSTGTGGYEQYFGPGTRLTVT.

Note on this clone: One end of the junction fails to match germline, which may point to a read error. The read stops 3 residues short of the end of the CDR3; the missing end is completed from the germline J gene. Other DNA sequences in the same sample also yield this CDR3. The chain is built from TRBV7-6 and TRBJ2-7; a possible D gene is TRBD2 (5 bases). The CDR3 is made up of 14 amino acids. The germline CDR1 and CDR2 sequences are SGHVS and FNYEAQ. The CDR3 bases that were read are TGCGCCAGCAGCTTAGCAGCGGATAGCTACGAG. Translating gives CASSLAADSYE. Given in full, the CDR3 is CASSLAADSYEQYF.

Frequency places this clone as medium-sized. With the read ending 3 residues before the CDR3 end, the germline J gene is used to fill in that end. The chain couples TRBV7-2 to TRBJ2-7; 12 bases fit TRBD2. The CDR3 consists of 15 residues. Germline CDR1 SGHTA, CDR2 FQGNSA. The J segment lost 4 bases and the V segment lost 5 bases, leaving 6 bases of the junction unmatched. The CDR3 here is CASSELAGGSYEQYF. The sequenced CDR3 bases are TGTGCCAGCAGCGAACTAGCGGGAGGCAGTTACGAG. Filled out from reference TRBV7-2 and TRBJ2-7, the complete variable domain reads GAGVSQSPSNKVTEKGKDVELRCDPISGHTALYWYRQSLGQGLEFLIYFQGNSAPDKSGLPSDRFSAERTGGSVSTLTIQRTQQEDSAVYLCASSELAGGSYEQYFGPGTRLTVT.

According to its frequency, this clone is medium-sized. The CDR3 end lies 3 residues beyond the end of the read and is filled in from the germline J gene. The chain joins TRBV5-1 to TRBJ2-1; D might be TRBD2 (5 bases). V was shortened by 4 bases and J by 9 bases, with 14 bases between the two germline ends. This CDR3 has 13 amino acids. Germline V lookup: CDR1 SGHRS, CDR2 YFSETQ. CDR3 DNA (partial): TGCGCCAGCAGCGTGGAATTAGCGACTGAG. Its translation: CASSVELATE. The whole CDR3 protein reads CASSVELATEQFF.

This clone shows up as medium-sized by frequency. From the germline J gene comes the end of the CDR3, since the read stops 3 residues before it. The genes are TRBV20-1 and TRBJ2-7, with TRBD2 matching 13 bases. Germline assignment: CDR1 DFQATT and CDR2 SNEGSKA (reference sequence). Losses at the gene ends were 4 bases for V and 4 bases for J; bases not matched to a gene: 16. This CDR3 comprises 18 residues. The CDR3 loop reads CSAIEKRGLAGVVYEQYF. Partial CDR3 DNA: TGCAGTGCTATAGAAAAGCGAGGACTAGCGGGAGTAGTATACGAG.

A note on this clone: Read data end 3 residues before the CDR3 end; the end is taken from the germline J gene. The V and J genes are TRBV9 and TRBJ2-7; TRBD2 matches 11 bases. The V gene's germline CDR1 is SGDLS and CDR2 YYNGEE. The V segment lost 4 bases and the J segment 3 bases; nucleotides outside the gene matches: 3. There are 14 residues in the CDR3. The DNA read from the CDR3 is TGTGCCAGCAGCCCAGGACTAGCGGGCTACGAG. Encoded protein: CASSPGLAGYE. The CDR3 in its entirety is CASSPGLAGYEQYF.

This clone registers medium-sized (0.01 to 0.1%) by frequency. The read terminates 3 residues ahead of where the CDR3 ends, so the germline J gene completes it. This chain links TRBV9 with TRBJ1-5; TRBD1 agrees at 7 bases. The CDR3 covers 15 residues. The germline V gene has CDR1 SGDLS and CDR2 YYNGEE. V lost 0 bases to trimming and J lost 3 bases; unmatched junction nucleotides: 3. CDR3 bases read: TGTGCCAGCAGCGTAGGAGGGGGCGACAATCAGCCC. It encodes CASSVGGGDNQP. The whole CDR3 sequence reads CASSVGGGDNQPQHF.

CDR3 DNA (partial): TGTGCCAGCAGCCCCCAGGACAGATTGAACACTGAA. Translated, it gives CASSPQDRLNTE. The complete CDR3 reads CASSPQDRLNTEAFF. The chain couples TRBV7-9 to TRBJ1-1, with D tentatively TRBD1 (6 bases). The read ends 3 residues before the CDR3 terminus; that terminus is restored from the germline J gene. V shed 5 bases and J shed 0 bases, with 13 bases lying between them. CDR1 and CDR2 (germline): SEHNR, FQNEAQ (reference sequence). The CDR3 is 15 residues long.

By frequency, this clone is medium-sized (0.01 to 0.1%). Partial CDR3 DNA: TGCGCCAGCAGCATACAAAGGGACTTCCTCTATGAG. Encoded protein: CASSIQRDFLYE. The CDR3, in full, reads CASSIQRDFLYEQFF. The chain carries TRBV5-1 and TRBJ2-1; weak D call: TRBD2 (6 bases). The CDR3 end lies 3 residues beyond the end of the read and is filled in from the germline J gene. The V gene's germline CDR1 is SGHRS and CDR2 YFSETQ. Deletions cut 4 bases from V and 8 bases from J, with 19 bases between. The CDR3 loop spans 15 amino acids.